These 3 T cell receptor beta chains originate from one sample sequenced in a study of blood T cell repertoires in COVID-19 (dated by TCRdb to about 2020). The receptor library was made with the immunoSEQ multiplex PCR assay. Drawn from immuneACCESS, this table holds only the in-frame rearrangements with V and J called that TCRdb kept. Clones are partly lost; checked studies trace under half to an unresolved V gene and leave the rest unexplained. The sample contains 300,000 to 350,000 clones, more than 85% of them found a single time. The ten largest clonotypes hold approximately 0.99% of the sample. Sample: PBMCs or T cells enriched from blood (not recorded which). These receptors were collected from a woman in her 30s who had recovered from COVID-19.

This rearrangement joins TRBV5-1 to TRBJ2-1; TRBD1 aligns across 11 bases. From germline, CDR1 is SGHRS and CDR2 YFSETQ. J gave up 0 bases and V 4 bases, and 3 bases lay outside the gene matches. The CDR3 consists of 16 residues. Written as DNA, the CDR3 is TGCGCCAGCAGCCTGGGGACAGGGGGCTCCTACAATGAGCAGTTCTTC. Its translation: CASSLGTGGSYNEQFF. Complete variable domain (other parts from reference TRBV5-1 and TRBJ2-1): KAGVTQTPRYLIKTRGQQVTLSCSPISGHRSVSWYQQTPGQGLQFLFEYFSETQRNKGNFPGRFSGRQFSNSRSEMNVSTLELGDSALYLCASSLGTGGSYNEQFFGPGTRLTVL.

The table lists this clone with a count of one. The chain joins TRBV20-1 to TRBJ1-4; 7 bases align to TRBD1. From germline, CDR1 is DFQATT and CDR2 SNEGSKA (reference sequence). The CDR3 is 13 amino acids. The J segment lost 7 bases and the V segment lost 3 bases, leaving 5 bases of the junction unmatched. In nucleotides, the CDR3 is TGCAGTGCTAGTTTTGACAGGGTTGAAAAACTGTTTTTT. Protein sequence: CSASFDRVEKLFF.

This chain joins TRBV7-2 and TRBJ1-2, with 8 nucleotides matching TRBD1. CDR1 and CDR2 from the germline V gene are SGHTA and FQGNSA. With 5 bases clipped from V and 4 bases from J, the junction kept 9 bases outside the gene matches. CDR3 length equals 15 residues. The CDR3 here is CASSASTGQGYGYTF. Here the CDR3 DNA reads TGTGCCAGCAGCGCCAGTACCGGACAGGGCTATGGCTACACCTTC.